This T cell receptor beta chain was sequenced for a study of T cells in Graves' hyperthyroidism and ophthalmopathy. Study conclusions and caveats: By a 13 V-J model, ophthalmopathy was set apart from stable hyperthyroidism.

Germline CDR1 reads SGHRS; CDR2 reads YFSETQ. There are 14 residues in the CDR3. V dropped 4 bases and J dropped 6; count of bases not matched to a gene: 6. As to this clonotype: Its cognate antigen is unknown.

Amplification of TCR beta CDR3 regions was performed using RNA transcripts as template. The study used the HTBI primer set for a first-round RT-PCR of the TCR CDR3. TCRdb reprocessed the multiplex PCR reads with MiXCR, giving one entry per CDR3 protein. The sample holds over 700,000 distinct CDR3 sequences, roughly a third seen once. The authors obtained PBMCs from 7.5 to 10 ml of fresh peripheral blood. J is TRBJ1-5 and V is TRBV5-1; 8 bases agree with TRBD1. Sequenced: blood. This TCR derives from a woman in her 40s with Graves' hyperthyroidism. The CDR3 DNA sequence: TGCGCCAGCAGCCCTAGACAGGGGACTCAGCCCCAGCATTTT. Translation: CASSPRQGTQPQHF.